This entry describes one T cell receptor beta chain. In this sample, this clonotype turned up a few times. Its target antigen remains unknown. No quality values exist for individual bases; no much larger clone is one base distant. Receptors were amplified or captured by 5' RACE. This sample was sequenced with an Illumina HiSeq 2500. A second 7 to 11 cycle PCR used a sample-barcoded 5' primer and a J-beta primer mix. A unique molecular identifier was introduced onto each TCR beta cDNA molecule by a template-switch 5' adaptor carrying 12 random nucleotides. Each sample yielded at least 2.5 million CDR3-containing paired-end reads. First-strand cDNA synthesis was performed from all RNA using the Mint cDNA synthesis kit, with priming by a TRBC-specific oligonucleotide. All cDNA was treated with uracil-DNA glycosylase and then went through a first 18-cycle PCR with the universal primers M1SS and BC2_uni_R. The original pipeline was this. For normalization, 1 million high-quality reads were randomly selected from each sample, with every read carrying a distinct molecular identifier. Reads with shared molecular identifiers were discarded instead of being binned into consensus sequences. MiTCR, with a Q25 quality threshold and the strictest error-elimination algorithm, was used for CDR3 identification, clonotype clustering and error correction. Lower-bound total TCR beta diversity was estimated with a nonparametric unseen species model using Euler transformation. Through fastp at Q25 and MiXCR, TCRdb rebuilt clones from the public reads, retaining in-frame beta chains. Duplicate CDR3 protein sequences are folded into a single record with the most common DNA and genes. The V and J calls follow TCRdb's processing rather than the paper's. Within this sample are hundreds of thousands of distinct CDR3 sequences, with 49% of them counted one time only. About a third of the sample goes to the ten largest clones.

The data belong to a study of blood T cells in healthy people across ages (dated by TCRdb to between 2015 and 2016). About the full investigation: Template switching captured roughly one uniquely barcoded TCR beta cDNA molecule per two T cells in model experiments. Age-related changes in TCR beta repertoire diversity were measured in the study by deep sequencing normalized with unique cDNA molecular identifiers. The donors were divided into four age groups: young (average roughly 15 years), middle-aged (approximately 39), aged (approximately 59) and long-lived (roughly 82). To avoid experimental bias, donors of different ages were spread randomly across the sequencing lanes. For two donors (one aged 18 to 30 and one aged 80 or older), the study analyzed two additional independent replicas of 1 million unique cDNA reads from the same blood draw. Paper-wide results and their limitations: The percentage of naive T cells measured by flow cytometry correlated strongly with observed TCR beta diversity. As age increased, observed TCR beta diversity per million T cells dropped in a roughly linear way, and a significant reduction was already evident by age 40. The CMV infection status of donors was not known, potentially confounding age-related changes in expanded clonotypes. Total diversity estimates from one million sequenced T cells were considered lower bounds and underestimates. Conclusive comparison of naive and antigen-experienced compartments was prevented by the profiling of bulk unsorted PBMCs. Compared with the aged group, the long-lived group had more naive CD4+ T cells, fewer expanded clones and increased TCR diversity, suggesting age selection.

The approximately 41 donors, aged 6 to 90 years, were systemically healthy Caucasian individuals from Russia. Each donor gave 8 to 10 milliliters of peripheral blood, drawn into EDTA-treated Vacutainer tubes. Ficoll-Paque density-gradient centrifugation was used to isolate PBMCs, with at least 6 million per sample. Trizol reagent was used to extract total RNA from the PBMCs, yielding at least 5.5 micrograms per sample. For every donor, an aliquot of PBMCs went through flow cytometry to measure the percentages of naive CD45RAhigh/CD27high T cells. This sequence originates from an older woman in good health. Specimen: blood.

The DNA reads as follows: TGTGCCAGCAGCCAAGCGATGAACGGGGTGAAAACAGATACGCAGTATTTT. Translation gives CASSQAMNGVKTDTQYF. The rearranged segments are TRBV4-2 and TRBJ2-3; a weak D assignment points to TRBD2 (5 bases agree). Its CDR3 holds 17 amino acids, cysteine through phenylalanine. The retained sequence is limited to the CDR3, 51 bases, with the frame set at the first base. V was cut back by 1 base and J by 3 bases, leaving a gap of 17 bases between them. The germline V gene provides CDR1 LGHNA and CDR2 YNFKEQ.